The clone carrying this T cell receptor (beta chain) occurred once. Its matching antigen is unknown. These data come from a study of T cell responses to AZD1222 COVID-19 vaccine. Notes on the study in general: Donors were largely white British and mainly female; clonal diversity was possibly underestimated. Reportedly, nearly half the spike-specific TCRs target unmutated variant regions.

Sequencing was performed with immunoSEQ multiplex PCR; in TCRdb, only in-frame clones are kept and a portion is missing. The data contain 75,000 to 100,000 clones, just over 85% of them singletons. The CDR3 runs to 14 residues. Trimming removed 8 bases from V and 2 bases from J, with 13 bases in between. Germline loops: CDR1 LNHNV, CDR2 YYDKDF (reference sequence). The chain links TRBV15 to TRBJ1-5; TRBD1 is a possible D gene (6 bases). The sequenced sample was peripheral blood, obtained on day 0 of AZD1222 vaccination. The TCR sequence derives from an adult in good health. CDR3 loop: CATGTSVGNQPQHF. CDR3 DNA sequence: TGTGCCACCGGGACATCGGTAGGCAATCAGCCCCAGCATTTT.